One sample yielded the 21 T cell receptor beta chains listed below, sequenced in a study of blood T cell repertoires in COVID-19. Assay used: immunoSEQ multiplex PCR; TCRdb lists only in-frame clones, some missing. Of 100,000 to 140,000 clones in the sample, about nine tenths are singletons; the top ten hold roughly 6.6%. Sequenced sample: peripheral blood. These receptor sequences come from a man aged 45-60 years with active or convalescent COVID-19.

This clone has just one count. The chain is built from TRBV2 and TRBJ1-4; D is possibly TRBD1 (6 bases). V lost 8 bases and J 4 bases, leaving 17 bases between the germline ends. In germline, CDR1 is SNHLY, CDR2 FYNNEI. The CDR3 is 15 amino acids. The CDR3 here is CASPNSTGFNEKLFF. CDR3 nucleotide sequence: TGTGCCAGCCCCAATTCAACAGGGTTTAATGAAAAACTGTTTTTT.

This chain links TRBV19 with TRBJ2-2; D unresolved. This CDR3 comprises 13 residues. Germline CDR1 is LNHDA and CDR2 is SQIVND (reference sequence). The V end lost 5 bases, the J end lost 5 bases, and 9 bases lay between the germline ends. CDR3 coding DNA: TGTGCCAGTAGTCATGAGATGACCGGGGAGCTGTTTTTT. Translating gives CASSHEMTGELFF.

This chain uses TRBV29-1 with TRBJ2-7, with 9 bases that match TRBD2. Per the germline V gene, CDR1 is SQVTM and CDR2 is ANQGSEA. With 6 bases clipped from V and 3 bases from J, the junction kept 3 bases outside the gene matches. This CDR3 contains 12 residues. CDR3 sequence reads: CSVSSGIYEQYF. The CDR3 region has the DNA TGCAGCGTATCTAGCGGGATCTACGAGCAGTACTTC.

This clone was seen once. This rearrangement joins TRBV5-1 to TRBJ2-2; TRBD1 matches 11 bases. V was clipped by 3 bases and J by 4 bases; unmatched bases: 11. The CDR3 totals 18 residues. Germline V gene sequence: CDR1 SGHRS, CDR2 YFSETQ. The CDR3 region is CASSSKTTGTGGTGELFF. CDR3 sequence (DNA): TGCGCCAGCAGCTCCAAAACAACCGGGACAGGGGGCACCGGGGAGCTGTTTTTT.

With respect to this clone: No DNA is shown, since the ends of the CDR3 on it are uncertain; the CDR3 is the one TCRdb lists. The CDR3 loop is CASSNERLVGRGANVLTF. The chain employs TRBV21-1 and TRBJ2-6; TRBD2, as called in the table, went unchecked against the DNA. TRBV21-1 is designated a pseudogene. A total of 18 residues make up the CDR3, ends included.

The chain has TRBV25-1 and TRBJ2-2; no clear D gene. CDR3 size: 15 residues. V gave up 4 bases and J gave up 2 bases, with 11 bases separating them. CDR1 and CDR2 (germline): MGHDK, SYGVNS. The CDR3 loop reads CASSGPTANTGELFF. Here the CDR3 DNA reads TGTGCCAGCAGTGGTCCCACTGCTAACACCGGGGAGCTGTTTTTT.

The V gene is TRBV27, the J gene TRBJ1-1; 10 bases line up with TRBD1. This CDR3 is 15 amino acids long. The V and J ends lost 6 bases and 5 bases, in that order; junction bases with no gene match: 9. Per germline, CDR1 MNHEY and CDR2 SMNVEV (reference sequence). CDR3 sequence reads: CASRGQGVDLTEAFF. Written as DNA, the CDR3 is TGTGCCAGCAGAGGACAGGGGGTGGATTTGACTGAAGCTTTCTTT.

The chain links TRBV21-1 to TRBJ2-3; no check of the table's D call, TRBD2, against the DNA was made. TRBV21-1 is a pseudogene locus. The CDR3 has 14 residues. The CDR3 DNA reads TGTGCCAGCAGCAAAGGCGGATCCACAGATACGCAGTATTTT. This sequence encodes CASSKGGSTDTQYF.

The V gene is TRBV30, the J gene TRBJ1-3; no firm D call. Trimming cost V 0 bases and J 0 bases, with 9 bases left between them. Germline values: CDR1 GTSNPN, CDR2 SVGIG (reference sequence). The CDR3 loop spans 15 amino acids. The CDR3 DNA follows: TGTGCCTGGAGTGTGCAGGCTTACTCTGGAAACACCATATATTTT. Protein sequence: CAWSVQAYSGNTIYF.

This chain uses TRBV29-1 with TRBJ2-3, with TRBD2 matching 14 bases. CDR1 is SQVTM, CDR2 ANQGSEA, per germline. The J segment lost 1 base and the V segment lost 4 bases, leaving 7 bases of the junction unmatched. There are 17 residues in the CDR3. The CDR3 coding sequence is TGCAGCGTTGGGGGGACTAGCGGGAGACGAGGCACAGATACGCAGTATTTT. Amino acid sequence: CSVGGTSGRRGTDTQYF.

The genes are TRBV4-2 and TRBJ1-2, with D unresolved. The CDR3 has 15 residues. V was shortened by 0 bases and J by 6 bases, with 14 bases between the two germline ends. Germline V gives CDR1 LGHNA, CDR2 YNFKEQ. CDR3 residues: CASSQDAGLKDGYTF. In DNA, the CDR3 is TGTGCCAGCAGCCAAGATGCGGGGTTGAAGGATGGCTACACCTTC.

The J gene is TRBJ2-5, the V gene TRBV5-4; D gene ambiguous. V was cut by 4 bases and J by 2 bases, with 12 bases left in between. The CDR3 extends over 14 amino acids. Germline-derived CDR1 and CDR2 are SGHNT and YYREEE (reference sequence). This chain's CDR3 is CASSPVPGQETQYF. The CDR3 region has the DNA TGTGCCAGCAGCCCCGTTCCCGGGCAAGAGACCCAGTACTTC.

This clone was counted a few times. This chain links TRBV7-8 with TRBJ1-2; D is unclear. Trimming removed 5 bases from V and 2 bases from J, with 9 bases in between. Per germline, CDR1 SGHVS and CDR2 FQNEAQ. The CDR3 length is 13 residues. CDR3 in DNA: TGTGCCAGCAGCACGGGAGTAAACTATGGCTACACCTTC. Residues: CASSTGVNYGYTF.

V gene TRBV10-1 combines with J gene TRBJ2-1; unclear D gene. This CDR3 comprises 13 residues. Between the trimmed V and J ends, which lost 0 bases and 8 bases, there was a span of 8 bases. From germline, CDR1 is WNHNN and CDR2 SYGVQD (reference sequence). The CDR3, as DNA: TGCGCCAGCAGTGAGTCACTAACGGATGAGCAGTTCTTC. Amino acids: CASSESLTDEQFF.

The chain has TRBV25-1 and TRBJ2-5; 8 bases fit TRBD1. This CDR3 has 17 residues. V lost 3 bases and J lost 4; bases outside the gene matches: 13. Germline V gives CDR1 MGHDK, CDR2 SYGVNS. CDR3 nucleotides: TGTGCCAGCAGTGACCCCTACCGGACAGGGTTTAGAGAGACCCAGTACTTC. This translates into CASSDPYRTGFRETQYF.

J is TRBJ2-7 and V is TRBV27; the match to TRBD2 covers 7 bases. The CDR3 has 16 residues. V gave up 8 bases and J gave up 5 bases; unmatched junction bases: 18. Germline CDR1 MNHEY, CDR2 SMNVEV (reference sequence). The CDR3 loop reads CASSDGAGVPLDEQYF. The CDR3 bases are TGTGCCAGCTCCGATGGGGCGGGAGTCCCCCTGGACGAGCAGTACTTC.

V usage is TRBV28 and J usage is TRBJ1-1; maybe TRBD1 (6 bases). The CDR3 is 14 residues long. CDR1 MDHEN and CDR2 SYDVKM come from the germline V gene. V lost 2 bases, J lost 5 bases, and 12 bases lay in between. CDR3 loop: CASSLQGGRTEAFF. In nucleotides, the CDR3 is TGTGCCAGCAGTTTACAAGGGGGTAGGACTGAAGCTTTCTTT.

The chain uses TRBV19 and TRBJ2-6; 7 bases are a match to TRBD1. This CDR3 has 17 residues. V shed 3 bases and J 0 bases; nucleotides not matched to a gene: 5. In germline, CDR1 is LNHDA, CDR2 SQIVND (reference sequence). The CDR3 protein is CASSIPDRFSGANVLTF. DNA for the CDR3: TGTGCCAGTAGTATTCCGGACAGGTTCTCTGGGGCCAACGTCCTGACTTTC.

The gene calls are TRBV9 and TRBJ2-3; TRBD2 is a possible D gene (5 bases). Trimming took 7 bases from V and 6 from J, leaving 9 bases between them. Germline CDR1 SGDLS, CDR2 YYNGEE. There are 11 residues in the CDR3. The CDR3 DNA sequence: TGTGCCAGCGGCGGGCGGGATACGCAGTATTTT. It translates to CASGGRDTQYF.

The chain joins TRBV19 to TRBJ1-5; 7 positions agree with TRBD1. This CDR3 contains 17 residues. Germline-derived CDR1 and CDR2 are LNHDA and SQIVND (reference sequence). V dropped 5 bases and J dropped 0; count of bases not matched to a gene: 10. In nucleotides, the CDR3 is TGTGCCAGTAGTGTGGGACAGTTAATTTATAGCAATCAGCCCCAGCATTTT. Translation: CASSVGQLIYSNQPQHF. The complete variable domain, with remaining parts taken from reference TRBV19 and TRBJ1-5, reads DGGITQSPKYLFRKEGQNVTLSCEQNLNHDAMYWYRQDPGQGLRLIYYSQIVNDFQKGDIAEGYSVSREKKESFPLTVTSAQKNPTAFYLCASSVGQLIYSNQPQHFGDGTRLSIL.

V and J are TRBV30 and TRBJ1-4; D is possibly TRBD1 (5 bases). This CDR3 is built from 14 residues. Looked up from germline, CDR1 is GTSNPN and CDR2 is SVGIG (reference sequence). Trimming shortened V by 0 bases and J by 6 bases, and 11 bases separated the two germline ends. CDR3 amino acids: CAWSVGGLDEKLFF. CDR3 coding DNA: TGTGCCTGGAGTGTGGGGGGGTTGGATGAAAAACTGTTTTTT.